A single T cell receptor (beta chain) is shown here with its context. The antigen it recognizes is unknown. Base qualities are missing; no much larger clone stands one base away. The data stem from a study of T cell responses to AZD1222 COVID-19 vaccine (dated by TCRdb to the early 2020s). Context from the whole study: A total of about 240 trial participants underwent TCR sequencing, of whom 207 received two doses of AZD1222 and about 25 received two doses of the MenACWY control vaccine. Trial participants were enrolled by age into subgroups of 18-55, 56-69 and 70-plus years, and approximately 150, 30 and 60 TCR-sequenced participants, respectively, were included in these subgroups. Results the study describes overall, beyond this receptor: The 56-69-year group was small, and its depth increase did not reach significance, likely because of low power. Conclusions about previously exposed vaccinees are limited, since just five to seven AZD1222 recipients were seropositive for SARS-CoV-2 at baseline. After two AZD1222 doses, spike-specific TCR breadth and depth were significantly higher than at day 0 and than in MenACWY recipients. Because no samples from the day 14 peak response were available, repertoires could be characterized only after the peak T cell response. Reportedly, close to half of the unique spike-specific TCRs recognized epitopes lying outside the regions that are mutated in the B.1.351 and B.1.1.7 variants. The vaccine-associated CD4 TCRs covered the entire spike protein, and the dominant responses fell in regions 160-218 and 743-854. Participants were mostly white British and included more females than males, and it was suggested by the authors that clonal diversity may have been underestimated.

The CDR3 regions of human TCRbeta chains were analyzed by immunosequencing. The paper's processing steps were these. Repertoire TCRs were checked for matches against a reference library of SARS-CoV-2-specific TCRs that had been generated using the MIRA antigen-specificity platform. Breadth meant the fraction of unique TCRs that were SARS-CoV-2-associated, whereas depth meant the fraction of total T cells that were SARS-CoV-2-associated. Using the MIRA data, every spike-specific TCR was mapped to the spike region that the TCR reacted to and assigned to either a CD4 or a CD8 class. Log10-transformed breadth and depth values were compared by one-way ANOVA with Sidak's multiple comparisons tests. TCRdb limited this immuneACCESS table to in-frame rearrangements with V and J called. A share of clones is missing; checked studies link under half to unresolved V genes, and the rest is unexplained. V and J calls and clone size are as listed in that table; D and trimming were resolved from the DNA. In all, the sample holds 110,000 or so clones, and 70% to 90% of those were seen once. In total, the top ten clones hold about 3.3% of the sample.

The sample's time point label is to be understood as: about 28 days (+/-7) after the second vaccine dose. AZD1222 recipients given second doses at about 4 weeks or at about 12 weeks were pooled, since spike-specific TCR depth and breadth were not found to differ between the two schedules. Vaccinee samples were obtained from the UK trials COV001 and COV002, which included a single-blind randomized controlled phase 2/3 trial of AZD1222 (ChAdOx1 nCoV-19) in healthy adults. For TCRbeta chain sequencing, PBMC samples were collected from trial participants at day 0 and at day 28 after the second dose. V drops 5 bases and J drops 5 bases, leaving 9 bases in between. CDR1 MDHEN and CDR2 SYDVKM were looked up in the germline V gene. From its cysteine to its phenylalanine, the CDR3 spans 12 amino acids. Only CDR3 DNA remains: 36 bases, in frame from the first base.

The receptor was isolated from an adult who received the AZD1222 COVID-19 vaccine. The starting material was peripheral blood, obtained 28 days after the second AZD1222 dose. The chain is encoded by TRBV28 joined to TRBJ1-2; the D gene cannot be named for sure. The nucleotide sequence is TGTGCCAGCAGTAGGAACACGTATGGCTACACCTTC. Protein translation: CASSRNTYGYTF.